This T cell receptor beta chain derives from a study of T cell repertoires in cytomegalovirus infection. Study in general: Epitope selection comprised recently identified HLA-C-restricted CMV epitopes and well-studied HLA-B-restricted CMV epitopes. The public TCR beta signatures pointed to both CMV infection and matching HLA type.

This clonotype was counted at least ten times. The antigen is not known. General study points: HLA-C-restricted CMV clonotypes gave the most frequent clonotype in two of eight donors. Based on cumulative public TCR beta family frequency, carriers of CMV plus the relevant HLA were identified.

TCRdb processed the reads anew with MiXCR; each CDR3 protein has one entry. The sample carries some 800,000 distinct CDR3 sequences, approximately 30% recorded once. This receptor was obtained from a human donor in good health (CMV status not recorded). Some clones in this sample may be carry-over from other donors' samples. Sequences were derived from cultured CD8+ T cells from PBMCs, sampled from culture after CMV antigen stimulation.

The CDR3 loop is CASSGTSPYNEQFF. The CDR3 nucleotides are TGTGCCAGCAGTGGGACTAGCCCCTACAATGAGCAGTTCTTC. The chain is built from TRBV27 and TRBJ2-1; 9 positions match TRBD2. The J segment lost 2 bases and the V segment lost 5 bases, leaving 1 base of the junction unmatched. The CDR3 spans 14 residues. The germline CDR1 and CDR2 sequences are MNHEY and SMNVEV (reference sequence).